This TCR beta chain was recovered during a study of T cell repertoires in cytomegalovirus infection (dated by TCRdb to 2018 to 2020). For the wider study: Because public TCR beta signatures pointed to carriage of CMV infection together with the matching HLA type, the HLA type of each donor mattered for the analysis.

Paper-wide results and their limitations: In the ex vivo response, HLA-C-restricted CMV-specific TCR beta clonotypes were dominant, and in two of eight donors the single most frequent clonotype came from this HLA-C-restricted group. In both this cohort and an independent roughly 350-donor cohort, the cumulative frequency of public TCR beta family members distinguished carriers of CMV infection plus the relevant HLA type.

The table lists this clonotype with many counts. Its antigen remains unidentified. No clone much larger than this one lies a single base away; base qualities are absent. The run used an Illumina HiSeq 1500. TCRdb passed the public sequencing reads through fastp at Q25 and MiXCR, retaining productive beta sequences. Rows merge per CDR3 protein into single entries with the most common DNA and genes. This sample has 100,000 to 150,000 distinct CDR3 sequences in its table, and more than 20% of those were observed once. Roughly 33% of the sample comes from the top ten. The sample was PBMCs, sequenced either directly or after in vitro stimulation (not recorded which). The clonotype comes from a human donor in good health (CMV status not recorded). Some clones in this sample may be carry-over from other donors' samples.

The nucleotide sequence is TGTGCCAGCAGCACCATGCCGGGTAGCACCGGGGAGCTGTTTTTT. It specifies CASSTMPGSTGELFF. The chain is encoded by TRBV11-1 joined to TRBJ2-2, with the D gene not clear enough to name. V is shortened by 5 bases, J by 4 bases, and the region joining them spans 14 bases. From cysteine to phenylalanine, the CDR3 is 15 amino acids long. The only DNA kept is the CDR3, 45 bases in frame from the first base. Taken from the germline V gene (reference sequence), the CDR1 and CDR2 loops are SGHAT and FQDESV.